A single sample is the source of the 26 T cell receptor beta chains below, sequenced in a study of shared clonotypes between healthy human individuals. Here immunoSEQ multiplex PCR was the method, and the copy in TCRdb shows in-frame clones only, minus some. The sample has some 1.5 million clones; 95% to 99% are singletons. The material sequenced was naive CD4+ T cells sorted from blood. Subset denoted: CD45RA+ positively selected. The origin of the receptors is a man in his thirties or forties in good health.

In its sample, this clone was seen once. V usage is TRBV5-1 and J usage is TRBJ2-3, with 9 bases matching TRBD2. J gave up 3 bases and V 3 bases, and 11 bases lay outside the gene matches. The CDR3 totals 17 residues. The germline CDR1 and CDR2 sequences are SGHRS and YFSETQ. In nucleotides, the CDR3 is TGCGCCAGCAGCTGGACGGGTAGCGGGAGAAGTACAGATACGCAGTATTTT. It encodes CASSWTGSGRSTDTQYF. The full variable domain, with the rest looked up from reference TRBV5-1 and TRBJ2-3, is KAGVTQTPRYLIKTRGQQVTLSCSPISGHRSVSWYQQTPGQGLQFLFEYFSETQRNKGNFPGRFSGRQFSNSRSEMNVSTLELGDSALYLCASSWTGSGRSTDTQYFGPGTRLTVL.

This chain links TRBV9 with TRBJ1-2, with TRBD1 identical over 9 bases. V dropped 0 bases and J dropped 8; count of bases not matched to a gene: 14. Germline CDR1 is SGDLS and CDR2 is YYNGEE. CDR3 length: 17 residues. The CDR3: CASSVAPVVGQGEGYTF. The CDR3 bases are TGTGCCAGCAGCGTAGCCCCCGTTGTGGGACAGGGAGAGGGCTACACCTTC.

The chain is built from TRBV30 and TRBJ1-2, with D tentatively TRBD1 (5 bases). CDR1 and CDR2 from the germline V gene are GTSNPN and SVGIG (reference sequence). Trimming took 1 base from V and 4 from J, leaving 10 bases between them. The CDR3 is 13 residues long. CDR3 region: CAWSEGHSYGYTF. CDR3 in DNA: TGTGCCTGGAGTGAGGGGCACAGCTATGGCTACACCTTC.

The V call is TRBV29-1, the J call TRBJ1-5; no clear D. Trimming removed 4 bases at V and 4 bases at J, with 11 bases between. The germline V gene encodes CDR1 SQVTM and CDR2 ANQGSEA. This CDR3 has 13 residues. The DNA of the CDR3 is TGCAGCGTTGCCGCCCCTGGGAATCAGCCCCAGCATTTT. Translated, it gives CSVAAPGNQPQHF.

The chain joins TRBV30 to TRBJ1-2; 7 bases are a match to TRBD1. The length of the CDR3 is 13 residues. Looked up from germline, CDR1 is GTSNPN and CDR2 is SVGIG (reference sequence). Unmatched junction bases numbered 2, after V lost 1 base and J lost 3 bases. The CDR3 DNA reads TGTGCCTGGAGTGAGACAGGGTACTATGGCTACACCTTC. It codes for CAWSETGYYGYTF.

The chain is built from TRBV18 and TRBJ1-2, with 9 bases fitting TRBD1. The germline gives CDR1 KGHSH, CDR2 LQKENI. J gave up 7 bases and V 4 bases, and 7 bases lay outside the gene matches. The CDR3 sequence is 14 residues long. As DNA, the CDR3 is TGTGCCAGCTCACGAGACAGGGGGGACGGTGGCTACACCTTC. Its protein product is CASSRDRGDGGYTF.

The chain carries TRBV28 and TRBJ1-4; D unclear. V was cut by 2 bases and J by 5 bases, with 9 bases left in between. This CDR3 comprises 14 residues. Per the germline V gene, CDR1 is MDHEN and CDR2 is SYDVKM. CDR3 DNA: TGTGCCAGCAGTTTAGTCTCGGAAAATGAAAAACTGTTTTTT. Translation gives CASSLVSENEKLFF.

V is TRBV7-2 and J is TRBJ1-4; no firm D call. Deletions cut 0 bases from V and 7 bases from J, with 6 bases between. The CDR3 loop spans 13 amino acids. The germline V gene encodes CDR1 SGHTA and CDR2 FQGNSA. The CDR3 protein is CASSLAWGEKLFF. CDR3 sequence (DNA): TGTGCCAGCAGCTTAGCGTGGGGTGAAAAACTGTTTTTT.

The chain has TRBV5-1 and TRBJ2-3; 11 bases map to TRBD2. Germline V gene lookup returns CDR1 SGHRS and CDR2 YFSETQ. The CDR3 length is 16 residues. V shed 4 bases, J shed 3 bases, and the junction held 7 bases outside the gene matches. The chain's CDR3 is CASSVRTSGSTDTQYF. CDR3 coding DNA: TGCGCCAGCAGCGTCAGAACTAGCGGGAGTACAGATACGCAGTATTTT.

The chain couples TRBV15 to TRBJ2-7; no clear D gene. The V gene's germline CDR1 is LNHNV and CDR2 YYDKDF (reference sequence). Trimming stripped 0 bases from V and 3 bases from J, with 12 bases between. CDR3 length: 15 amino acids. In nucleotides, the CDR3 is TGTGCCACCAGCAGAGATACCCCCGATGGCTACGAGCAGTACTTC. Translating it yields CATSRDTPDGYEQYF.

The rearrangement uses TRBV27 and TRBJ2-7; 8 bases map to TRBD1. CDR1 and CDR2 from the germline V gene are MNHEY and SMNVEV (reference sequence). With V trimmed by 4 bases and J by 10 bases, 15 bases remained unmatched. This CDR3 has 15 amino acids. The CDR3 is CASSSLRGRGRGQYF. In DNA, the CDR3 is TGTGCCAGCAGTTCCCTCAGGGGGCGCGGACGAGGACAGTACTTC.

This clone has a single count. The V call is TRBV11-3, the J call TRBJ2-1; D uncertain. The V gene's germline CDR1 is SGHNT and CDR2 YENEEA. V was trimmed by 8 bases and J by 9 bases, leaving 17 bases between them. The CDR3 extends over 13 amino acids. CDR3 sequence (DNA): TGTGCCAGCGCCCCCCCCGTCCCCTGTGAGCAGTTCTTC. Protein product: CASAPPVPCEQFF.

V and J are TRBV4-3 and TRBJ2-5; 7 nucleotides match TRBD2. CDR3 size: 16 residues. Per germline, CDR1 LGHNA and CDR2 YSLEER. The V and J ends lost 0 bases and 5 bases, in that order; junction bases with no gene match: 9. CDR3 loop: CASSQDLGGSGETQYF. The CDR3 nucleotides read TGCGCCAGCAGCCAAGATCTTGGCGGGAGCGGCGAGACCCAGTACTTC.

This rearrangement joins TRBV11-3 to TRBJ2-1; D gene uncertain. The CDR3 runs 16 residues. The V end was cut by 1 base, the J end by 4 bases, with 14 bases between. Looked up from germline, CDR1 is SGHNT and CDR2 is YENEEA. The DNA for the CDR3 is TGTGCCAGCAGCTTAGCGACGGCCCCCGGGTACAATGAGCAGTTCTTC. It is translated as CASSLATAPGYNEQFF.

The table lists this clone with a count of one. The rearrangement links TRBV29-1 to TRBJ2-7; TRBD2 agrees at 12 bases. CDR1 and CDR2 (germline): SQVTM, ANQGSEA. The CDR3 is 13 amino acids. V shed 7 bases, J shed 5 bases, and the junction held 6 bases outside the gene matches. The CDR3, as DNA: TGCAGCGGAGGACTAGCGGGAACGAACGAGCAGTACTTC. Translation gives CSGGLAGTNEQYF.

The chain carries TRBV28 and TRBJ2-7; TRBD2 matches at 7 bases. After removal of 6 bases from V and 0 bases from J, the junction contained 11 bases not matched to a gene. In germline, CDR1 is MDHEN, CDR2 SYDVKM. The CDR3 covers 16 residues. CDR3 sequence reads: CASSPKSGGSSYEQYF. In DNA form, the CDR3 reads TGTGCCAGCAGCCCTAAGAGTGGCGGGAGCTCCTACGAGCAGTACTTC.

The V call is TRBV29-1, the J call TRBJ2-2; D is undetermined. V was trimmed by 6 bases and J by 5 bases, leaving 10 bases between them. This CDR3 comprises 12 residues. The germline gives CDR1 SQVTM, CDR2 ANQGSEA. CDR3 DNA sequence: TGCAGCGTCGTCGTGGGGACCGGGGAGCTGTTTTTT. Translating it yields CSVVVGTGELFF.

V gene TRBV4-1 combines with J gene TRBJ2-3; no clear D. The CDR3 covers 14 residues. Germline lookup yields CDR1 MGHRA and CDR2 YSYEKL. V lost 1 base and J lost 7, with 12 bases in between. CDR3 region: CASSQGGSTNTQYF. In nucleotides, the CDR3 is TGCGCCAGCAGCCAAGGGGGTTCAACAAATACGCAGTATTTT.

Remarks on this clone: Other DNA sequences of this sample code for an identical CDR3. The V and J genes are TRBV5-4 and TRBJ2-7, with 8 bases that match TRBD2. CDR1 and CDR2 from the germline V gene are SGHNT and YYREEE (reference sequence). With 0 bases clipped from V and 2 bases from J, the junction kept 4 bases outside the gene matches. The CDR3 contains 15 residues. This chain's CDR3 is CASSLVGSGAYEQYF. The DNA of the CDR3 is TGTGCCAGCAGCTTGGTAGGTAGCGGGGCCTACGAGCAGTACTTC.

The V gene is TRBV30, the J gene TRBJ1-3; D perhaps matches TRBD1 (6 bases). CDR3 length: 14 residues. Germline loops: CDR1 GTSNPN, CDR2 SVGIG (reference sequence). V lost 2 bases, J lost 0 bases, and 8 bases lay in between. The CDR3 nucleotides read TGTGCCTGGAGTACAGGGAGCTCTGGAAACACCATATATTTT. This translates into CAWSTGSSGNTIYF.

The chain joins TRBV21-1 to TRBJ2-3. TRBV21-1 is labeled a pseudogene. The CDR3 runs to 10 residues. The CDR3 loop is CASRTDTQYF. The CDR3 bases are TGTGCCAGCAGGACAGATACGCAGTATTTT.

This sequence joins TRBV9 and TRBJ2-1; 8 bases align to TRBD1. Germline assignment: CDR1 SGDLS and CDR2 YYNGEE. The V segment lost 6 bases and the J segment 3 bases; nucleotides outside the gene matches: 8. The CDR3 loop spans 15 amino acids. CDR3 sequence (DNA): TGTGCCAGCACCCAATTGGGACAGGACTACAATGAGCAGTTCTTC. Protein: CASTQLGQDYNEQFF.

Concerning this clone: Other DNA sequences of this sample code for an identical CDR3. The chain links TRBV2 to TRBJ1-1, with a tentative D call TRBD1 (6 bases). The CDR3 has 14 amino acids. Trimming stripped 0 bases from V and 5 bases from J, with 10 bases between. Germline V lookup: CDR1 SNHLY, CDR2 FYNNEI. The CDR3 sequence: CASSEALRGTEAFF. The CDR3 DNA follows: TGTGCCAGCAGTGAAGCTCTAAGGGGGACTGAAGCTTTCTTT.

The chain links TRBV28 to TRBJ2-1, with 9 nucleotides matching TRBD1. This CDR3 spans 15 amino acids. Trimming at V came to 7 bases and at J to 6 bases, leaving 10 bases not matched to a gene. Germline assignment: CDR1 MDHEN and CDR2 SYDVKM. The CDR3 bases are TGTGCCAGCACCAAAGGGACAGGGCGATTCAATGAGCAGTTCTTC. Translation: CASTKGTGRFNEQFF.

The V gene is TRBV7-9, the J gene TRBJ2-3, with D perhaps TRBD2 (6 bases). V was trimmed by 5 bases and J by 3 bases, leaving 12 bases between them. The CDR3 is 14 amino acids. CDR1 and CDR2 (germline): SEHNR, FQNEAQ (reference sequence). CDR3 in amino acids: CASSRSGATDTQYF. In DNA form, the CDR3 reads TGTGCCAGCAGCCGATCGGGAGCAACAGATACGCAGTATTTT.

Concerning this clone itself: The same CDR3 is also encoded by other DNA sequences in this sample. This chain connects TRBV9 to TRBJ2-7; D is undetermined. Germline V gene lookup returns CDR1 SGDLS and CDR2 YYNGEE. V was cut by 2 bases and J by 2 bases, with 11 bases left in between. This CDR3 is 14 amino acids long. The CDR3 DNA is TGTGCCAGCAGCGTCGGTACACGCGCCTACGAGCAGTACTTC. Amino acid sequence: CASSVGTRAYEQYF. Full variable domain (outside the CDR3, taken from reference TRBV9 and TRBJ2-7): DSGVTQTPKHLITATGQRVTLRCSPRSGDLSVYWYQQSLDQGLQFLIQYYNGEERAKGNILERFSAQQFPDLHSELNLSSLELGDSALYFCASSVGTRAYEQYFGPGTRLTVT.